Sequencing of this TCR beta chain was carried out in a study of blood T cell repertoires in COVID-19. The CDR3 totals 16 residues. The germline V gene encodes CDR1 SGHRS and CDR2 YFSETQ. The V end lost 0 bases, the J end lost 2 bases, and 11 bases lay between the germline ends. Measured with immunoSEQ multiplex PCR; TCRdb has only the in-frame clones, and not every one. The data show some 73,000 clones, about 88% seen once. The rearrangement links TRBV5-1 to TRBJ1-4; D remains ambiguous. Sequenced material: peripheral blood. The TCR originated in a man aged 80 or over with COVID-19, enrolled during active disease. CDR3 sequence: CASSLGNPRTNEKLFF. The CDR3 DNA sequence: TGCGCCAGCAGCTTGGGGAACCCCAGGACTAATGAAAAACTGTTTTTT. The entire variable domain, with the rest obtained from reference TRBV5-1 and TRBJ1-4, is as follows: KAGVTQTPRYLIKTRGQQVTLSCSPISGHRSVSWYQQTPGQGLQFLFEYFSETQRNKGNFPGRFSGRQFSNSRSEMNVSTLELGDSALYLCASSLGNPRTNEKLFFGSGTQLSVL.